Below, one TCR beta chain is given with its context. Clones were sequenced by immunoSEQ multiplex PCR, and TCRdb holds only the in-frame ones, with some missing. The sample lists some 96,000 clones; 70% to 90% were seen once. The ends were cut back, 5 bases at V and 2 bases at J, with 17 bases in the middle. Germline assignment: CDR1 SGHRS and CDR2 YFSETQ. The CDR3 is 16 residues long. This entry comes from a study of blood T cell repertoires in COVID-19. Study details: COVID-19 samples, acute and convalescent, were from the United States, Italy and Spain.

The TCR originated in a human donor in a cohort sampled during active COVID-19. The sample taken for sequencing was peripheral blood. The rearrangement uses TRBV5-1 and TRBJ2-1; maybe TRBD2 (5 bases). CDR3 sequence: CASSRGSIDPYNEQFF. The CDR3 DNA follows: TGCGCCAGCAGTCGCGGGTCCATCGACCCCTACAATGAGCAGTTCTTC. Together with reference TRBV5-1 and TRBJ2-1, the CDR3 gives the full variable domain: KAGVTQTPRYLIKTRGQQVTLSCSPISGHRSVSWYQQTPGQGLQFLFEYFSETQRNKGNFPGRFSGRQFSNSRSEMNVSTLELGDSALYLCASSRGSIDPYNEQFFGPGTRLTVL.